This passage covers 11 T cell receptor beta chains from one sample sequenced in a study of response to subunit inactivated influenza vaccine (dated by TCRdb to the late 2010s). The library was generated by RT-PCR. Sequencing was performed on an Illumina HiSeq 2500. Using fastp at Q25 and MiXCR, TCRdb reprocessed the public reads and kept productive beta chains. One record per CDR3 amino acid sequence lists the most common genes and DNA. The sample table records about 780,000 distinct CDR3 sequences; 18% of these occur just once. Around 9.9% of the sample belongs to the ten largest clones. The sequencing here drew on PBMCs from blood, taken 4 to 6 days after vaccination. These receptors all stem from a middle-aged man who received an inactivated influenza vaccine. Donor details come from another sample of the same person, matched by shared clones.

This clonotype was detected a few times. V gene TRBV6-2 or TRBV6-3 combines with J gene TRBJ2-1; tentatively, D is TRBD1 (6 bases). The germline V gene has CDR1 MNHEY and CDR2 SVGEGT. This CDR3 region has 13 residues. Trimming removed 4 bases from V and 6 bases from J, with 10 bases in between. CDR3 sequence (DNA): TGTGCCAGCAGTTTATACAGGGTCAATGAGCAGTTCTTC. It translates to CASSLYRVNEQFF.

This clonotype has a handful of counts. V usage is TRBV20-1 and J usage is TRBJ2-3, with a weak D call TRBD2 (6 bases). V lost 4 bases and J lost 6, with 23 bases in between. The germline CDR1 and CDR2 sequences are DFQATT and SNEGSKA (reference sequence). The CDR3 loop spans 16 amino acids. The CDR3 is CSANSPGASSGDTQYF. In nucleotides, the CDR3 is TGCAGTGCTAACTCACCGGGAGCCAGTAGTGGGGATACGCAGTATTTT.

This clonotype was detected a few times. V usage is TRBV5-1 and J usage is TRBJ2-3; TRBD2 agrees at 11 bases. The CDR3 has 19 residues. Germline V gene lookup returns CDR1 SGHRS and CDR2 YFSETQ. Trimming removed 0 bases from V and 0 bases from J; junction bases left unmatched: 9. CDR3 loop: CASSLGFRTSGPSTDTQYF. The CDR3 DNA reads TGCGCCAGCAGCTTGGGTTTCAGGACTAGCGGGCCTAGCACAGATACGCAGTATTTT. Filled out from reference TRBV5-1 and TRBJ2-3, the complete variable domain reads KAGVTQTPRYLIKTRGQQVTLSCSPISGHRSVSWYQQTPGQGLQFLFEYFSETQRNKGNFPGRFSGRQFSNSRSEMNVSTLELGDSALYLCASSLGFRTSGPSTDTQYFGPGTRLTVL.

Concerning this clonotype: The junction departs from germline at one end; a sequencing error may be responsible. The chain employs TRBV6-1 and TRBJ2-1; 8 bases agree with TRBD1. The CDR3 sequence is 17 residues long. Per the germline V gene, CDR1 is MNHNS and CDR2 is SASEGT. CDR3 residues: CACSPNYGTGLYNEQFF. The CDR3, as DNA: TGTGCCTGCAGTCCCAACTACGGGACAGGACTATACAATGAGCAGTTCTTC.

The chain combines TRBV7-8 with TRBJ2-7; possibly TRBD1 for D (6 bases). The CDR3 has 15 residues. V was cut by 5 bases and J by 7 bases, with 21 bases left in between. Per the germline V gene, CDR1 is SGHVS and CDR2 is FQNEAQ. The CDR3 DNA is TGTGCCAGCAGCCAAGAAGGGGGATTCCGAGGGGAGCAGTACTTC. It encodes CASSQEGGFRGEQYF.

The rearrangement uses TRBV29-1 and TRBJ2-3, with 10 bases that match TRBD2. Germline-derived CDR1 and CDR2 are SQVTM and ANQGSEA. CDR3 length: 14 amino acids. The V and J ends lost 5 bases and 4 bases, in that order; junction bases with no gene match: 6. This CDR3 reads CSVLSGRAPDTQYF. The CDR3 region has the DNA TGCAGCGTTCTAAGCGGGAGGGCCCCAGATACGCAGTATTTT.

This clonotype was found a few times. The chain combines TRBV6-1 with TRBJ1-6, with D perhaps matching TRBD1 (5 bases). From germline, CDR1 is MNHNS and CDR2 SASEGT. Trimming took off 8 bases at V and 9 bases at J, with 14 bases between the two ends. The CDR3 spans 13 residues. The CDR3, as DNA: TGTGCCAGCCTCGGGACTGTTAGTTCACCCCTCCACTTT. It yields the protein CASLGTVSSPLHF.

J is TRBJ1-1 and V is TRBV6-1; 10 bases line up with TRBD1. The CDR3 runs 14 residues. V was pared by 6 bases and J by 2 bases, with 3 bases of the junction left unmatched. Germline lookup yields CDR1 MNHNS and CDR2 SASEGT. In nucleotides, the CDR3 is TGTGCCAGCAGCGGGGACAGGGGTAACACTGAAGCTTTCTTT. Its protein product is CASSGDRGNTEAFF.

In this sample, this clonotype turned up a few times. V usage is TRBV4-1 and J usage is TRBJ2-7; tentative D call: TRBD1 (6 bases). From germline, CDR1 is MGHRA and CDR2 YSYEKL. The CDR3 runs to 15 residues. The ends were cut back, 2 bases at V and 3 bases at J, with 14 bases in the middle. The CDR3 coding sequence is TGCGCCAGCAGCCAACTCGGGACACCTTTCTACGAGCAGTACTTC. Its protein product is CASSQLGTPFYEQYF.

This clonotype has only a few counts. The chain couples TRBV20-1 to TRBJ1-2; 12 nucleotides agree with TRBD1. The CDR3 totals 15 residues. The trim removed 5 bases at V and 3 bases at J, leaving 7 bases unmatched. Germline V gene lookup returns CDR1 DFQATT and CDR2 SNEGSKA (reference sequence). The CDR3 DNA follows: TGCAGTGCTGGGGACAGGGGGCAATTGGACTATGGCTACACCTTC. Protein: CSAGDRGQLDYGYTF.

The V call is TRBV20-1, the J call TRBJ2-7, with D maybe TRBD2 (6 bases). CDR3 length: 13 amino acids. CDR1 and CDR2 from the germline V gene are DFQATT and SNEGSKA (reference sequence). Between the trimmed V and J ends, which lost 6 bases and 2 bases, there was a span of 14 bases. CDR3: CSAPGTATYEQYF. CDR3 nucleotides: TGCAGTGCCCCTGGGACTGCTACCTACGAGCAGTACTTC.